This TCR beta chain was obtained from a study of long-term antiretroviral therapy in people with HIV. On the study more broadly: When the earliest samples were collected, ART was typically delayed until CD4 counts fell.

Study-level results: Post-ART diversity increased but stayed below transplant donor controls.

On this clone: Antigen: not known.

Assay version v3.0 of immunoSEQ was used, and it was run at survey level. Profiled with immunoSEQ multiplex PCR; TCRdb holds only in-frame clones, not every one. Of some 23,000 clones in the sample, approximately 73% were seen once. Each HIV-infected participant was given treatment in the United States. The receptor's source is a woman in her forties with HIV. This specimen consisted of unsorted PBMCs, obtained 0.5 years after starting antiretroviral therapy.

The CDR3 nucleotides read TGCGCCAGCAGAAGTGGGAATGAGCAGTTCTTC. This gives the protein CASRSGNEQFF. The chain combines TRBV5-1 with TRBJ2-1; D gene ambiguous. V lost 5 bases, J lost 7 bases, and 7 bases lay in between. This CDR3 comprises 11 residues. The germline V gene has CDR1 SGHRS and CDR2 YFSETQ.